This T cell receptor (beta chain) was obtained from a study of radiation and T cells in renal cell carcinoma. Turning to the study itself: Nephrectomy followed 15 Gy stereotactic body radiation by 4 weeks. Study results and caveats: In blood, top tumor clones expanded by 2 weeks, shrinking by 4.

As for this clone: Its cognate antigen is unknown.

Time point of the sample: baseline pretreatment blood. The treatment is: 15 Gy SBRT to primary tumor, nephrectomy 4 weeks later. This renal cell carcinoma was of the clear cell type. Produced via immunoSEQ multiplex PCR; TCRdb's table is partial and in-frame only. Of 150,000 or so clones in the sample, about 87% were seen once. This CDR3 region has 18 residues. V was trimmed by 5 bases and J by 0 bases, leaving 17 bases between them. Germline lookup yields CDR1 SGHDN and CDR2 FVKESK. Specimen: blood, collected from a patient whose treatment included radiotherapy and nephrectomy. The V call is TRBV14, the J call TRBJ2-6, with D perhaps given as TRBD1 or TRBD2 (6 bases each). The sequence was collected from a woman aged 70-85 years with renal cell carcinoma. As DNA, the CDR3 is TGTGCCAGCAGCACCCGGGGGCTTCTCCGCTCTGGGGCCAACGTCCTGACTTTC. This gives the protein CASSTRGLLRSGANVLTF.